This T cell receptor (beta chain) comes out of a study of PD-1 blockade in classical Hodgkin lymphoma (TCRdb year 2020). For the study in its entirety: Nivolumab dosing was 3 mg/kg intravenously every 2 weeks, continuing until either disease progression or unacceptable toxicity. A peripheral blood immune signature of response to PD-1 blockade in classical Hodgkin lymphoma was defined using TCR beta sequencing and CyTOF.

The time point label, as the study defines it: cycle 1 day 1 (C1D1), immediately before nivolumab initiation. Every trial patient had relapsed following autologous stem cell transplantation, and prior brentuximab vedotin exposure was what differed among cohorts A, B and C. The trial cohort included 50 or so patients with relapsed/refractory classical Hodgkin lymphoma, and each patient had a best overall response of complete response, partial response or progressive disease. Single-agent nivolumab was administered to trial patients in the multi-cohort phase II CheckMate 205 trial. An independent review committee assessed best overall response by applying the 2007 International Working Group response criteria. PBMCs from the trial were collected at three points: immediately before nivolumab initiation (C1D1), and during therapy at cycle 2 day 1 and cycle 4 day 1. Peripheral blood was collected in 8 mL Vacutainer Cell Preparation Tubes, from which PBMCs were isolated by centrifugation and then cryopreserved.

Genomic DNA was isolated using the Qiagen DNeasy kit from unsorted PBMCs as well as from negatively selected CD4+ and CD8+ fractions. TCR beta CDR3 regions were amplified by immunoSEQ multiplex PCR using primers annealing to V and J segments. A synthetic immune receptor repertoire was used to minimize amplification bias, and any residual bias was removed computationally once sequencing was done. The original pipeline was this. Custom Python scripts were used to quantify repertoire diversity as the Shannon entropy index. Unsorted, CD4+ and CD8+ repertoires were analyzed separately, except in combined analyses where CD4+ and CD8+ sequences were merged in silico. Clonal expansion was defined as a frequency increase of at least 2-fold after treatment compared with C1D1, and clones undetected at baseline were assigned a pseudocount of 0.5. Singleton clones were defined as clones with 0 or 1 copy at C1D1, and non-singleton clones were defined as clones with 2 or more copies. Clones expanded in unsorted samples were annotated as CD4+, CD8+ or unknown by matching protein sequences in sorted samples from the same patient. Wilcoxon tests on paired samples were used to test diversity changes from C1D1 to C4D1. In its TCRdb copy, this immuneACCESS table keeps in-frame sequences only and misses some clones. Where compared with another copy, unresolved V genes explain less than half of these, and the others have no known cause. That table gives V, J and clone size, and the DNA gave D and trimming. This sample lists tens of thousands of clones; more than 80% were detected once. 15% of the sample belongs to the ten largest clones.

This clone was seen a few times. Its target antigen remains unknown. Nothing much larger sits one base from this clone, and base qualities are not available. Trimming leaves V shorter by 5 bases and J shorter by 7 bases, with the junction holding 7 bases beyond the gene matches. Looking up the germline V gene (reference sequence) yields CDR1 SEHNR and CDR2 FQNEAQ. Including cysteine and phenylalanine, the CDR3 has 15 amino acids. Kept here is only the CDR3 DNA, which spans 45 bases and is read in frame from base 1. Results and caveats for the whole study, not just this receptor: Baseline TCR diversity was reported to be lower in newly diagnosed patients than in healthy donors, and even lower in relapsed/refractory patients. A significant rise by C4D1 was seen in CD4+ but not CD8+ TCR diversity (p=0.0027 vs p=0.16), with the rise being most apparent in complete responders (p=0.02). Lower diversity was observed in patients in whom nivolumab was started less than 1 year after ASCT, and these patients were excluded from later analyses so that confounding by immune reconstitution would be avoided. Trial patients with a complete response had baseline diversity similar to that of newly diagnosed patients, while partial responders and progressors had significantly lower diversity. The study covered only a single clinical trial cohort, and the causes of the repertoire differences, possibly disease activity or prior therapy, were still not defined.

The chain was built from TRBV7-9 and TRBJ1-5; a stretch of 11 junction bases matches TRBD1. The receptor comes from a human donor with classical Hodgkin lymphoma. The material was peripheral blood mononuclear cells (PBMCs), obtained at baseline. The CDR3 region has the sequence CASSGQGADVQPQHF. The nucleotide sequence is given as TGTGCCAGCAGCGGACAGGGGGCGGATGTGCAGCCCCAGCATTTT.